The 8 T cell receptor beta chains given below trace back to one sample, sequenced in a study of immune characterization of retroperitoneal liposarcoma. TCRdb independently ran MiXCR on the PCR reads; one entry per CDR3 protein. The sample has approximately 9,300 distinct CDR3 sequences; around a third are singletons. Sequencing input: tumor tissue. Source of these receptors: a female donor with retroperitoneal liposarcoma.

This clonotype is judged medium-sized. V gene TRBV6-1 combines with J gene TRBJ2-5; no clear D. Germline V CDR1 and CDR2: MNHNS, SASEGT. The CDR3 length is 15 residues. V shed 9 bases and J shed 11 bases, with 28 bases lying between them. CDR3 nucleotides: TGTGCCAGTAAAGACCAAGCCCTCGGACCGGTGGAGCAGTACTTC. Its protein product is CASKDQALGPVEQYF.

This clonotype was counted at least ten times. CDR3 nucleotides: TGTGCCAGCAGCTTAAACCGGCAGTACTTC. This translates into CASSLNRQYF. V and J are TRBV12-3 or TRBV12-4 and TRBJ2-7; D remains unclear. This CDR3 comprises 10 residues. Deletions cut 6 bases from V and 9 bases from J, with 9 bases between.

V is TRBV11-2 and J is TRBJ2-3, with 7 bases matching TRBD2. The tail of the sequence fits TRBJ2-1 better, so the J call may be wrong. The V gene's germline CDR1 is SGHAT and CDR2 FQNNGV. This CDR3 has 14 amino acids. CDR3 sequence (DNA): TGTGCCAGCAGCTTTAACAGTGGGGACTACGAGCAGTTCTTC. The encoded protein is CASSFNSGDYEQFF.

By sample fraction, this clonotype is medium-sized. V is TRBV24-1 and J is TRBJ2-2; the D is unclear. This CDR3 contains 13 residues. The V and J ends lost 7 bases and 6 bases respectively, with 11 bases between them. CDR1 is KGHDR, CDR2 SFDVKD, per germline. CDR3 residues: CATSALGPGELFF. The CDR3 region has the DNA TGTGCCACCAGCGCCCTAGGACCCGGGGAGCTGTTTTTT.

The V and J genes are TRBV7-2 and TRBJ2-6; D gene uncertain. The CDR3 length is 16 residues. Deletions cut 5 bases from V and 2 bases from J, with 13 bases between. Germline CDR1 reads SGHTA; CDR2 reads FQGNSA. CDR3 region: CASSPPRRTGANVLTF. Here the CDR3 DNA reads TGTGCCAGCAGCCCGCCTAGAAGGACTGGGGCCAACGTCCTGACTTTC.

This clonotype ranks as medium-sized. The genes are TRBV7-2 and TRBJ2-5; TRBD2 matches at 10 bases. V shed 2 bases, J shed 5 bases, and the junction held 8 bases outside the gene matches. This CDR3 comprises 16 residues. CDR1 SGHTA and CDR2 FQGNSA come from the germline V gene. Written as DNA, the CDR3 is TGTGCCAGCAGCTTACGAACTAGCGGGATGGGTGAGACCCAGTACTTC. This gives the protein CASSLRTSGMGETQYF.

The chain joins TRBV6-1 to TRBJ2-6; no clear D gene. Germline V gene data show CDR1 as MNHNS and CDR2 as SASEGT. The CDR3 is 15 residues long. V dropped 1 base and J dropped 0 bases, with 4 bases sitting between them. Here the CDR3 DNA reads TGTGCCAGCAGTGAAGGGGGCTCTGGGGCCAACGTCCTGACTTTC. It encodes CASSEGGSGANVLTF.

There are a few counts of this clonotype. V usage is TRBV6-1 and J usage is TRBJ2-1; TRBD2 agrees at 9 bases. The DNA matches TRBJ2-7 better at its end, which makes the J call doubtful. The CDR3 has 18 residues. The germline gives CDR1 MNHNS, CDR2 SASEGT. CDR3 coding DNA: TGTGCCAGCAGTCCCGCAGCGGGGGGCTTTAGCTCCTACAATGAGCAGTACTTC. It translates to CASSPAAGGFSSYNEQYF.